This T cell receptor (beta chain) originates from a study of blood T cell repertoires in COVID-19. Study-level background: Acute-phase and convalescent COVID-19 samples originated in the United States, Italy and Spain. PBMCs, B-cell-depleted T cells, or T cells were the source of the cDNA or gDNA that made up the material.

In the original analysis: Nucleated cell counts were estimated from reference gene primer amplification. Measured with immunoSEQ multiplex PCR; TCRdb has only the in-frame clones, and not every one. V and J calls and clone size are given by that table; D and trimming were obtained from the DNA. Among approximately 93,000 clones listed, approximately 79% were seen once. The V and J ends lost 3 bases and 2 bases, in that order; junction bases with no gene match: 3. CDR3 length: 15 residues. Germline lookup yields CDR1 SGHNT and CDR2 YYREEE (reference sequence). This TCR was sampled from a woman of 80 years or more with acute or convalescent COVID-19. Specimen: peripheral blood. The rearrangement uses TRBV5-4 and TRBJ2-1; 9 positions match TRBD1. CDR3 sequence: CASSYTGGPYNEQFF. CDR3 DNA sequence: TGTGCCAGCAGCTACACAGGGGGCCCCTACAATGAGCAGTTCTTC.